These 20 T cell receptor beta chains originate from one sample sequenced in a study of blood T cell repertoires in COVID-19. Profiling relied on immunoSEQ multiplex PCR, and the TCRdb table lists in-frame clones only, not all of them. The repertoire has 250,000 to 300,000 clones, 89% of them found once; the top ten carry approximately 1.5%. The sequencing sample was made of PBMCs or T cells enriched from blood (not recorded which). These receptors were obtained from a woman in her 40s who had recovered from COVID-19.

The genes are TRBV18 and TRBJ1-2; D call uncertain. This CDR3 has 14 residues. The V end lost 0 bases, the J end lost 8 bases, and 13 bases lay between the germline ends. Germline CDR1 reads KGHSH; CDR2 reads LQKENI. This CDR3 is CASSPPTGDHGYTF. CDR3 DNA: TGTGCCAGCTCACCACCAACCGGAGATCACGGCTACACCTTC.

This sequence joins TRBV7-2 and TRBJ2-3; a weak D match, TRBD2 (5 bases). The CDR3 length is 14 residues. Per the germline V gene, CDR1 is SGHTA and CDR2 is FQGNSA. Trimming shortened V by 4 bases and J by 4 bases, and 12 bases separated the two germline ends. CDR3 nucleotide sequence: TGTGCCAGCAGCTCTTCGCGGGCAGCAGATACGCAGTATTTT. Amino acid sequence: CASSSSRAADTQYF. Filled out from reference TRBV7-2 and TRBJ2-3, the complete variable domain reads GAGVSQSPSNKVTEKGKDVELRCDPISGHTALYWYRQSLGQGLEFLIYFQGNSAPDKSGLPSDRFSAERTGGSVSTLTIQRTQQEDSAVYLCASSSSRAADTQYFGPGTRLTVL.

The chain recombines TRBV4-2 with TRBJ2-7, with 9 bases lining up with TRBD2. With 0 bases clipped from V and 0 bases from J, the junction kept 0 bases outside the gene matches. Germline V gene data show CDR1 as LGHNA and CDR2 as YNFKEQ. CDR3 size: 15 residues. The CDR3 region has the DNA TGTGCCAGCAGCCAAGATAGCGGGAGCTCCTACGAGCAGTACTTC. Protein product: CASSQDSGSSYEQYF.

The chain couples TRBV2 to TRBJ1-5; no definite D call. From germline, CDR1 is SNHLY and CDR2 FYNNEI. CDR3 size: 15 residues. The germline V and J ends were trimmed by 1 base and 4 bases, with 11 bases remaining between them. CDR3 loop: CASSEEVRSNQPQHF. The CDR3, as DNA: TGTGCCAGCAGTGAAGAAGTCAGAAGTAATCAGCCCCAGCATTTT.

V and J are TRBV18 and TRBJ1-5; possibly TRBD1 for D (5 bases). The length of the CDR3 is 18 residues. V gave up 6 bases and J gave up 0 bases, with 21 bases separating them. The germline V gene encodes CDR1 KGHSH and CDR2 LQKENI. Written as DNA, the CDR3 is TGTGCCAGCTCTGCCTACACCGGGGGGGTTTATAGCAATCAGCCCCAGCATTTT. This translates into CASSAYTGGVYSNQPQHF.

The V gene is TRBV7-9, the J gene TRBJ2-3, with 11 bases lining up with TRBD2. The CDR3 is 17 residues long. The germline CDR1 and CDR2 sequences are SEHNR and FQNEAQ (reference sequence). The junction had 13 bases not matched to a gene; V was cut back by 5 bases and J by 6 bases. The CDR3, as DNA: TGTGCCAGCAGCCAAGGACTAGCGGGTTCTAGATACGATACGCAGTATTTT. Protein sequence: CASSQGLAGSRYDTQYF.

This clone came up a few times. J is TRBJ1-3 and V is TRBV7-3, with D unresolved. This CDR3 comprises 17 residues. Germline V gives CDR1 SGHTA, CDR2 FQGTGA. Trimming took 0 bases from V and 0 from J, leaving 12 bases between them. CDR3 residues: CASSLTAQLDSGNTIYF. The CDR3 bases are TGTGCCAGCAGCTTAACAGCGCAGCTCGACTCTGGAAACACCATATATTTT.

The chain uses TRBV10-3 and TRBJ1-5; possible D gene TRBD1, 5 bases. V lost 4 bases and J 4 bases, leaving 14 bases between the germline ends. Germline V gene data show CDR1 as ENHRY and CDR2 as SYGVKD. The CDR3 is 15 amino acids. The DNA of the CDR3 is TGTGCCATCAGTGGTCAGCAGGGTGGGAATCAGCCCCAGCATTTT. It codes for CAISGQQGGNQPQHF.

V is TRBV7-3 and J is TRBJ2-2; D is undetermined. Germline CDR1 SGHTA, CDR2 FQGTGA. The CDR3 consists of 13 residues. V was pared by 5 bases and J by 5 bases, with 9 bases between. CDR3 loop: CASSLERTGELFF. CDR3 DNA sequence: TGTGCCAGCAGCCTGGAGCGAACCGGGGAGCTGTTTTTT.

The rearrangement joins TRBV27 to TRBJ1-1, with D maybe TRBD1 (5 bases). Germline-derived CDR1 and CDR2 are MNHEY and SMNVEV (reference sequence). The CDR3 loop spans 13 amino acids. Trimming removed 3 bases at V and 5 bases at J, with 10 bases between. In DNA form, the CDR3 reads TGTGCCAGCAGTTTGTGGGGGAGGACTGAAGCTTTCTTT. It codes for CASSLWGRTEAFF.

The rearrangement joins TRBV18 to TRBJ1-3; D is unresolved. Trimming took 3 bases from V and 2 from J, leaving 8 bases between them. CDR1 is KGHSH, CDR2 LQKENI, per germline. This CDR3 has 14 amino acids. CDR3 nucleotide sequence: TGTGCCAGCTCACCGGCGGAAACTGGAAACACCATATATTTT. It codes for CASSPAETGNTIYF.

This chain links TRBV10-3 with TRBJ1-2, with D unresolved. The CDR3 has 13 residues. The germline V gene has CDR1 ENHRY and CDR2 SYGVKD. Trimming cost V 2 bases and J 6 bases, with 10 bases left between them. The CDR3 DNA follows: TGTGCCATCAGTGAGGCGTCGGAGGATGGCTACACCTTC. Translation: CAISEASEDGYTF.

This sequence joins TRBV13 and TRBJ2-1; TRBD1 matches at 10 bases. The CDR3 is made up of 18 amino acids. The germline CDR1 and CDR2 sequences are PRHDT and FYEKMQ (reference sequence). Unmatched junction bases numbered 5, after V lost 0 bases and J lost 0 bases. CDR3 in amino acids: CASSLGLGDRGSYNEQFF. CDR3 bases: TGTGCCAGCAGCTTAGGCCTGGGGGACAGGGGCTCCTACAATGAGCAGTTCTTC.

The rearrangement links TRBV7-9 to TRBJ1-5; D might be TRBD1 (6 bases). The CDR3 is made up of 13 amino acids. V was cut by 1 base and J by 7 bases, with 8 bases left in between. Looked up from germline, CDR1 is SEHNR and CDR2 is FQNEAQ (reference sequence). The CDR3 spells CASSLGQGQPQHF. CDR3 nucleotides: TGTGCCAGCAGCTTAGGGCAGGGGCAGCCCCAGCATTTT. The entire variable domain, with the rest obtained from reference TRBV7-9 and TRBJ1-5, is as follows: DTGVSQNPRHKITKRGQNVTFRCDPISEHNRLYWYRQTLGQGPEFLTYFQNEAQLEKSRLLSDRFSAERPKGSFSTLEIQRTEQGDSAMYLCASSLGQGQPQHFGDGTRLSIL.

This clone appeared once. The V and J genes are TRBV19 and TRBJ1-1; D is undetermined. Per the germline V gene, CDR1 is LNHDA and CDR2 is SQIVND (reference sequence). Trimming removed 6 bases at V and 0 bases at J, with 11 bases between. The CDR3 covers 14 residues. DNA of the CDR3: TGTGCCAGTAGCCTAGAGGGCCTGAACACTGAAGCTTTCTTT. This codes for CASSLEGLNTEAFF.

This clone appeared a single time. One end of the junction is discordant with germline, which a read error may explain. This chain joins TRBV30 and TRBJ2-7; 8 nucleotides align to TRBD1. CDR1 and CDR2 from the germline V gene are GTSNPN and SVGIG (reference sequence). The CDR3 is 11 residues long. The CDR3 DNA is TGTGCCTGGAGTCTACGGACAGGGCAGGTCTTC. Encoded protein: CAWSLRTGQVF.

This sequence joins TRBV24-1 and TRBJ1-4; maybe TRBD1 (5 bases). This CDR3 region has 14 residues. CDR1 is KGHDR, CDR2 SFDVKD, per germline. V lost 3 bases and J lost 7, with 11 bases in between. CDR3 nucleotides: TGTGCCACCAGTGATGATCAGGGAGGTGAAAAACTGTTTTTT. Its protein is CATSDDQGGEKLFF.

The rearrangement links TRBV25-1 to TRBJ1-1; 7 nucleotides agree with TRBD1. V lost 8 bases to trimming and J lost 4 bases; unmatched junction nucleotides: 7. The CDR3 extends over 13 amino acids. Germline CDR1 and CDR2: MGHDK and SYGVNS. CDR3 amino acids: CASLQEGATEAFF. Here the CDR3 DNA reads TGTGCCAGCCTCCAGGAGGGGGCCACTGAAGCTTTCTTT.

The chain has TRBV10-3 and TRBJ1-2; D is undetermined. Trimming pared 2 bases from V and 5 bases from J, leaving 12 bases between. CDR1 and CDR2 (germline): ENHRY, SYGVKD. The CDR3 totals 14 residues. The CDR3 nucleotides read TGTGCCATCAGTGAGAATTCGTATCTTTATGGCTACACCTTC. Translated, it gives CAISENSYLYGYTF.

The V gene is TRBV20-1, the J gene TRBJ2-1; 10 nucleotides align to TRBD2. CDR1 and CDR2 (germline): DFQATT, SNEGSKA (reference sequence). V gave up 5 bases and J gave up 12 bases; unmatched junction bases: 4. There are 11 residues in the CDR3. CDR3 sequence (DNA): TGCAGTGCTCAGCGGGGGGGGTGGCAGTTCTTC. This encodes CSAQRGGWQFF.